This T cell receptor (beta chain) is from a study of OX40 agonist ivuxolimab in advanced cancers. Study-wide context: An anti-OX40 (CD134) antibody with agonistic activity, ivuxolimab, was administered to patients. Participants, 65% to 85% male, averaged roughly 60 years of age, ranging from about 23 to 85. Partial responses were achieved by three patients, one with hepatocellular carcinoma and two with cutaneous melanoma.

The ends were cut back, 2 bases at V and 1 base at J, with 17 bases in the middle. Germline V gene sequence: CDR1 SGHTA, CDR2 FQGNSA. CDR3 size: 17 residues. The method was immunoSEQ multiplex PCR; TCRdb's version includes in-frame clones alone and lacks a portion of them. Of more than 45,000 clones listed, 88% are singletons. The material was CD4+ or CD8+ T cells sorted from blood, obtained in a trial of the OX40 agonist ivuxolimab. The receptor was isolated from an adult with an advanced solid tumor such as melanoma, head and neck, liver or kidney cancer. The chain carries TRBV7-2 and TRBJ2-5; maybe TRBD2 (6 bases). The CDR3 here is CASSLSAASDLQETQYF. DNA for the CDR3: TGTGCCAGCAGCTTATCGGCAGCTAGCGACCTCCAAGAGACCCAGTACTTC.